These T cell receptor beta chains were read from a single sample in a study of blood T cell repertoires in COVID-19. Clones were read by immunoSEQ multiplex PCR, and TCRdb kept only the in-frame ones, dropping some. The sample lists under 250,000 clones; 65% to 90% were seen once. Sequences were obtained from peripheral blood. These receptor sequences come from a woman aged 70-85 years with acute or convalescent COVID-19. Each CDR3 is given with its conserved first and last residue. Each record gives: CDR3 protein, CDR3 DNA, clone size, V gene, J gene, D gene. The D gene is left open where the match is weak. Some rows have no size entry. The others give once, few or many, or a class for an expanded clone.

CDR3: CASSPNRGSRVNTEAFF; DNA: TGTGCCAGCAGCCCGAACAGGGGTAGCCGCGTGAACACTGAAGCTTTCTTT; size: NA; V: TRBV7-2; J: TRBJ1-1; D: TRBD1
CDR3: CSASVSGQGNSPLHF; DNA: TGCAGTGCTAGTGTTTCGGGACAGGGAAATTCACCCCTCCACTTT; size: NA; V: TRBV20-1; J: TRBJ1-6; D: TRBD1
CDR3: CASSPRTGGIYGYTF; DNA: TGTGCCAGCAGCCCCCGGACAGGGGGCATCTATGGCTACACCTTC; size: NA; V: TRBV7-2; J: TRBJ1-2; D: TRBD1
CDR3: CASSSSLTGYGGYTF; DNA: TGTGCCAGCTCATCGAGTCTTACAGGGTACGGTGGCTACACCTTC; size: many; V: TRBV18; J: TRBJ1-2; D: NA
CDR3: CASIGPGPGGGYTF; DNA: TGTGCCAGCATTGGGCCGGGGCCCGGGGGTGGCTACACCTTC; size: NA; V: TRBV7-2; J: TRBJ1-2; D: NA
CDR3: CASSPTWENSNQPQHF; DNA: TGTGCCAGCAGTCCCACGTGGGAGAATAGCAATCAGCCCCAGCATTTT; size: NA; V: TRBV6-6; J: TRBJ1-5; D: NA
CDR3: CASSQVTGQGAHGYTF; DNA: TGTGCCAGCAGCCAAGTTACAGGACAGGGGGCGCACGGCTACACCTTC; size: NA; V: TRBV3-1/TRBV3-2; J: TRBJ1-2; D: TRBD1
CDR3: CASSETGSNTEAFF; DNA: TGTGCCAGCAGCGAAACGGGATCTAACACTGAAGCTTTCTTT; size: NA; V: TRBV2; J: TRBJ1-1; D: NA
CDR3: CASSLDKGAREKLFF; DNA: TGTGCCAGCAGCTTAGATAAGGGGGCTCGGGAAAAACTGTTTTTT; size: NA; V: TRBV7-2; J: TRBJ1-4; D: TRBD1
CDR3: CASSHGQTNTEAFF; DNA: TGCGCCAGCAGCCATGGACAAACGAACACTGAAGCTTTCTTT; size: once; V: TRBV4-3; J: TRBJ1-1; D: NA
CDR3: CASSLEAGATDTQYF; DNA: TGTGCCAGCAGCTTGGAAGCGGGGGCCACAGATACGCAGTATTTT; size: NA; V: TRBV5-4; J: TRBJ2-3; D: TRBD2
CDR3: CASSLDTGANTEAFF; DNA: TGCGCCAGCAGCTTGGATACAGGAGCGAACACTGAAGCTTTCTTT; size: few; V: TRBV5-1; J: TRBJ1-1; D: NA
CDR3: CASSVVASYTF; DNA: TGTGCCAGCAGTGTCGTCGCGAGCTACACCTTC; size: NA; V: TRBV2; J: TRBJ1-2; D: NA
CDR3: CASTATGEAFF; DNA: TGTGCCAGCACCGCGACAGGGGAGGCTTTCTTT; size: NA; V: TRBV6-6; J: TRBJ1-1; D: TRBD1
CDR3: CATIRGDSSGNTIYF; DNA: TGTGCCACCATACGCGGGGACAGCTCTGGAAACACCATATATTTT; size: NA; V: TRBV6-5; J: TRBJ1-3; D: TRBD1